The clone carrying this TCR beta chain was observed a single time. This sample was included in a study of CD8 T cells in Susac syndrome. Reverse transcription of about 0.45 to 1 ug RNA was performed with random hexamers. TCRdb itself ran the immunoSEQ multiplex PCR reads through MiXCR, one entry per CDR3 protein. Among just over 150,000 distinct CDR3 sequences listed, 85% to 95% were seen once. V lost 5 bases and J lost 0, with 13 bases in between. Germline CDR1 SQVTM, CDR2 ANQGSEA. The CDR3 is made up of 15 amino acids. The chain has TRBV29-1 and TRBJ2-2; the D gene is possibly TRBD2 (6 bases). Specimen: CD4+ T cells from PBMCs. The clonotype comes from a human donor with Susac syndrome. DNA for the CDR3: TGCAGCGTTAAAATACGGGGGTCGAACACCGGGGAGCTGTTTTTT. The encoded protein is CSVKIRGSNTGELFF.